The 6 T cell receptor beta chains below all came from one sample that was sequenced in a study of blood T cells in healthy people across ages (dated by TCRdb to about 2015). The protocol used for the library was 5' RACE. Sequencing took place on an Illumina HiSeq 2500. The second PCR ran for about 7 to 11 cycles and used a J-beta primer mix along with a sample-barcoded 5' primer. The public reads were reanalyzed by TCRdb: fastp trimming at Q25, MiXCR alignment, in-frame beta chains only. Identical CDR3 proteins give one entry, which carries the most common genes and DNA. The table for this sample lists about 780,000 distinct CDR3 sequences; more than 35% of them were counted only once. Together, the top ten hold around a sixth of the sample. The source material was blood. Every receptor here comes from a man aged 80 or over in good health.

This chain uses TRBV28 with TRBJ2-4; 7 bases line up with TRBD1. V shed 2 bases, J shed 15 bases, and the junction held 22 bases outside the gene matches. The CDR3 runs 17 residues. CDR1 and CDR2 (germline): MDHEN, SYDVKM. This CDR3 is CASSLVRTGALLYERYF. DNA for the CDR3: TGTGCCAGCAGTTTAGTTCGGACAGGAGCGTTACTCTACGAGCGGTACTTC.

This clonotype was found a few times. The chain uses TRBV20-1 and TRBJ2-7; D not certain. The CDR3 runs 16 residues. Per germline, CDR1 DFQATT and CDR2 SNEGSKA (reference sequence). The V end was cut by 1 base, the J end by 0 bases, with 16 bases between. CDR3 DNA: TGCAGTGCTAGAGGCGTAGACGCGGAACGCTCCTACGAGCAGTACTTC. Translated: CSARGVDAERSYEQYF.

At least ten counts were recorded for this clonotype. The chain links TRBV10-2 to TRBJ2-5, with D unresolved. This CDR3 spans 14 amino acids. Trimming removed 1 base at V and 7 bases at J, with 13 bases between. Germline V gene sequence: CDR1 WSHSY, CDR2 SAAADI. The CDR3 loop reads CASSELWPNPTQYF. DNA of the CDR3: TGCGCCAGCAGTGAGTTGTGGCCAAACCCGACCCAGTACTTC.

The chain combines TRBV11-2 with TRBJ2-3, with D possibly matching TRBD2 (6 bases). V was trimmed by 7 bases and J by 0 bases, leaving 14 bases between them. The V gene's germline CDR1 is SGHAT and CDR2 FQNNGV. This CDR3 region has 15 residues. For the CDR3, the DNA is TGTGCCAGCACCCTCGTCGGGACTAGCACAGATACGCAGTATTTT. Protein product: CASTLVGTSTDTQYF.

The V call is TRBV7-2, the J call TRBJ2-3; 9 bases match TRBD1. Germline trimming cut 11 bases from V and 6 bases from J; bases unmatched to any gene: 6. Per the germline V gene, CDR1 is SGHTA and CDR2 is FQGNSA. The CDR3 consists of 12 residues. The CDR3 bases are TGTGCCGCCGGACAGGGGTGGGATACGCAGTATTTT. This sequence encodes CAAGQGWDTQYF.

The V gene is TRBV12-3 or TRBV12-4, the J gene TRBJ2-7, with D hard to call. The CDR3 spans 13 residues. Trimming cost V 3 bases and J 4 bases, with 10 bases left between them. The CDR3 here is CASSFNVGYEQYF. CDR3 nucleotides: TGTGCCAGCAGTTTCAACGTCGGTTACGAGCAGTACTTC.